The T cell receptor (beta chain) under discussion was sequenced for a study of blood T cell repertoires in COVID-19. Study summary: Material from acute and convalescent COVID-19 was sourced from the United States, Italy and Spain.

This clone was detected once. Sequencing used immunoSEQ multiplex PCR; TCRdb keeps in-frame clones, though not all of them. The profile shows around 180,000 clones, less than 90% of them singletons. This CDR3 comprises 17 residues. The V end was cut by 4 bases, the J end by 5 bases, with 24 bases between. From germline, CDR1 is SGHNT and CDR2 YYREEE (reference sequence). The chain recombines TRBV5-4 with TRBJ1-2; the D gene is possibly TRBD1 (6 bases). Source material: peripheral blood. This clonotype was sampled from an older man with active or convalescent COVID-19. The chain's CDR3 is CASSPGGAGTSGYGYTF. CDR3 DNA sequence: TGTGCCAGCAGCCCGGGGGGGGCGGGGACAAGTGGGTATGGCTACACCTTC.